A selection of T cell receptor beta chains follows, all from one sample in a study of blood T cell repertoires in COVID-19. Here immunoSEQ multiplex PCR was the method, and the copy in TCRdb shows in-frame clones only, minus some. This sample has fewer than 50,000 clones, with 88% found just once. Material: peripheral blood. Receptor source: a man aged 50 or older with active COVID-19. The CDR3 runs from the conserved cysteine through the conserved F or W. Each record gives: J gene, D gene, clone size, V gene, CDR3 protein, CDR3 DNA. D genes are given only for firm matches. Clone size appears in some rows only: once, few, many, or a class for an expanded clone.

TRBJ2-2,TRBD2,NA,TRBV19,CASIGGDWSNTGELFF,TGTGCCAGTATTGGGGGGGATTGGTCGAACACCGGGGAGCTGTTTTTT
TRBJ2-3,TRBD2,NA,TRBV19,CASSMAQSGGADTQYF,TGTGCCAGTAGTATGGCCCAGAGCGGGGGGGCAGATACGCAGTATTTT
TRBJ1-3,TRBD1,NA,TRBV28,CASSATGGLVNTIYF,TGTGCCAGCAGCGCGACAGGGGGCTTGGTAAACACCATATATTTT
TRBJ1-5,TRBD1,NA,TRBV19,CASSSRDRNQPQHF,TGTGCCAGTAGTAGCCGGGACAGGAATCAGCCCCAGCATTTT
TRBJ1-2,TRBD1,NA,TRBV7-2,CASSFRQGDGYTF,TGTGCCAGCAGCTTTCGACAGGGGGATGGCTACACCTTC
TRBJ1-2,NA,NA,TRBV5-1,CASSLDGGIRGYTF,TGCGCCAGCAGCTTGGACGGGGGAATAAGGGGCTACACCTTC
TRBJ2-7,TRBD1,NA,TRBV19,CASSIGTGLYEQYF,TGTGCCAGTAGTATAGGGACAGGGCTATACGAGCAGTACTTC
TRBJ1-2,NA,NA,TRBV19,CAVSAQGRTASGEGYTF,TGTGCCGTTAGTGCCCAGGGCCGGACGGCTAGTGGTGAGGGCTACACCTTC
TRBJ2-3,TRBD2,NA,TRBV10-3,CAISETVTSRRADTQYF,TGTGCCATCAGTGAGACCGTGACTAGCCGGAGGGCTGATACGCAGTATTTT
TRBJ1-1,NA,NA,TRBV19,CASSIAGVRNTEAFF,TGTGCCAGTAGTATAGCAGGGGTGAGAAACACTGAAGCTTTCTTT
TRBJ1-5,NA,NA,TRBV6-5,CASRATFADNQPQHF,TGTGCCAGCAGAGCCACTTTTGCGGACAATCAGCCCCAGCATTTT
TRBJ2-7,TRBD1,NA,TRBV5-1,CASSLEDRAYEQYF,TGCGCCAGCAGCTTGGAGGACAGGGCTTACGAGCAGTACTTC
TRBJ2-1,NA,NA,TRBV10-3,CAISVDYSYNEQFF,TGTGCCATCAGTGTCGACTATTCCTACAATGAGCAGTTCTTC
TRBJ1-4,NA,NA,TRBV5-1,CASSIGQINEKLFF,TGCGCCAGCAGCATCGGACAGATTAATGAAAAACTGTTTTTT
TRBJ2-1,NA,few,TRBV12-3/TRBV12-4,CASSLASDEQFF,TGTGCCAGCAGTTTAGCGTCGGATGAGCAGTTCTTC
TRBJ2-7,NA,NA,TRBV18,CASSTRQEYEQYF,TGTGCCAGCTCAACGAGACAGGAATACGAGCAGTACTTC
TRBJ1-2,TRBD1,NA,TRBV28,CASSTGGAPGYTF,TGTGCCAGCAGTACAGGGGGCGCGCCTGGCTACACCTTC
TRBJ2-2,NA,NA,TRBV30,CAWSGYRFDGELFF,TGTGCCTGGAGTGGGTACCGGTTTGACGGGGAGCTGTTTTTT
TRBJ2-3,TRBD1,NA,TRBV5-5,CASSRTGEDTQYF,TGTGCCAGCAGTCGGACAGGGGAGGATACGCAGTATTTT
TRBJ1-2,TRBD1,NA,TRBV2,CASSEGQGANYGYTF,TGTGCCAGCAGTGAAGGGCAGGGGGCGAACTATGGCTACACCTTC
TRBJ2-5,TRBD2,once,TRBV2,CASSDLAGGPETQYF,TGTGCCAGCAGTGATTTAGCGGGGGGGCCAGAGACCCAGTACTTC
TRBJ2-4,NA,once,TRBV7-8,CASSLDGAKNIQYF,TGTGCCAGCAGCTTAGACGGGGCCAAAAACATTCAGTACTTC
TRBJ2-3,NA,NA,TRBV27,CASSSRGGADTQYF,TGTGCCAGCAGTTCCCGTGGAGGGGCCGATACGCAGTATTTT
TRBJ1-3,NA,NA,TRBV5-1,CASSLGQGLGNTIYF,TGCGCCAGCAGCTTGGGCCAGGGGCTTGGAAACACCATATATTTT
TRBJ2-1,TRBD2,NA,TRBV6-1,CASSDGSSGMRKQFF,TGTGCCAGCAGTGACGGGTCTAGCGGGATGAGGAAGCAGTTCTTC
TRBJ2-3,NA,NA,TRBV7-3,CASSRKLETDTQYF,TGTGCCAGCAGTCGAAAGTTGGAGACAGATACGCAGTATTTT
TRBJ2-5,NA,NA,TRBV3-1/TRBV3-2,CASSQVREETQYF,TGTGCCAGCAGCCAAGTACGGGAGGAGACCCAGTACTTC
TRBJ1-2,TRBD1,NA,TRBV19,CASSDRDYGYTF,TGTGCCAGTTCCGACAGGGACTATGGCTACACCTTC
TRBJ1-2,TRBD1,NA,TRBV6-6,CASSHRGLGWGYTF,TGTGCCAGCAGCCACAGGGGGCTCGGGTGGGGCTACACCTTC
TRBJ1-2,TRBD1,once,TRBV20-1,CSAGQGRGYTF,TGCAGTGCTGGACAGGGGAGGGGCTACACCTTC
TRBJ2-2,NA,NA,TRBV5-5,CASSSDGDQVAGELFF,TGTGCCAGCAGTTCGGACGGGGATCAAGTGGCCGGGGAGCTGTTTTTT
TRBJ1-5,NA,NA,TRBV28,CASSILQGKKHF,TGTGCCAGCAGCATTTTACAGGGAAAAAAGCATTTT
TRBJ2-1,TRBD2,NA,TRBV5-3,CARSASGSSYNEQFF,TGTGCCAGAAGCGCTAGCGGGAGCTCCTACAATGAGCAGTTCTTC
TRBJ2-3,NA,NA,TRBV19,CASSTTGLTDTQYF,TGTGCCAGTAGTACCACAGGGTTAACAGATACGCAGTATTTT
TRBJ1-3,NA,NA,TRBV11-2,CASSLGPRWNPRRGNTIYF,TGTGCCAGCAGCTTAGGGCCGCGATGGAACCCGAGGAGGGGAAACACCATATATTTT
TRBJ2-5,NA,NA,TRBV5-5,CASSLASGGGIGQETQYF,TGTGCCAGCAGCTTGGCCTCCGGTGGCGGGATAGGGCAAGAGACCCAGTACTTC
TRBJ2-3,TRBD2,NA,TRBV7-3,CASSLWASGSYTQYF,TGTGCCAGCAGCTTATGGGCTAGCGGGAGTTATACGCAGTATTTT
TRBJ2-7,NA,NA,TRBV3-1/TRBV3-2,CASSRSGGAPYEQYF,TGTGCCAGCAGCAGGAGCGGCGGGGCACCCTACGAGCAGTACTTC